The clone carrying this TCR beta chain has a single count. The entry originates in a study of blood T cell repertoires in COVID-19. Only in-frame clones appear in the TCRdb table, and some are missing; sequencing was by immunoSEQ multiplex PCR. Among over 150,000 clones, around 87% were seen once, and the ten largest hold 2.7%. CDR3 length: 15 amino acids. In germline, CDR1 is LGHDT, CDR2 YNNKEL (reference sequence). Trimming removed 6 bases from V and 0 bases from J, with 12 bases in between. The TCR comes from a man aged 35-49 years with active or convalescent COVID-19. Sequencing was done on a sample of peripheral blood. The rearrangement joins TRBV3-1 (or the pseudogene TRBV3-2) to TRBJ2-1, with TRBD2 as a possible D gene (6 bases). CDR3 in amino acids: CASSSGLDSYNEQFF. The DNA for the CDR3 is TGTGCCAGCAGTTCGGGACTGGACTCCTACAATGAGCAGTTCTTC.